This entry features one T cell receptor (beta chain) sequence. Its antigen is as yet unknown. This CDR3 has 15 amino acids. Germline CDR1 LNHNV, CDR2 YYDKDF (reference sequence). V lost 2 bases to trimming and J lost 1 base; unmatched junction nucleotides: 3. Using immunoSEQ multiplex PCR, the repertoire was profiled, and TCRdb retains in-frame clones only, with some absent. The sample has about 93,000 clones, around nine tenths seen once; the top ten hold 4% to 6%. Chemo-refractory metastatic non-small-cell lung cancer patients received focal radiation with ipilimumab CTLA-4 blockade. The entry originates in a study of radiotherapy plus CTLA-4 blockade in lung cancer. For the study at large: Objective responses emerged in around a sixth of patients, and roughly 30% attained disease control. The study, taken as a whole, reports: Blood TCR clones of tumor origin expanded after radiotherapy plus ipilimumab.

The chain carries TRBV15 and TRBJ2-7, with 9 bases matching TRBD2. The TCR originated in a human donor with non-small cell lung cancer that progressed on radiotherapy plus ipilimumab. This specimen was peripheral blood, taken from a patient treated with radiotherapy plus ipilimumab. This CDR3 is CATSRLAGISYEQYF. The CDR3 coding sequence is TGTGCCACCAGCAGACTAGCGGGAATATCCTACGAGCAGTACTTC.